This entry is about one T cell receptor (beta chain). Antigen unknown. CDR1 is MNHEY, CDR2 SMNVEV, per germline (reference sequence). The length of the CDR3 is 13 residues. Trimming stripped 5 bases from V and 3 bases from J, with 11 bases between. RNA transcripts served as the template for amplifying TCR beta CDR3 regions. The HTBI primer set drove a first-round RT-PCR of the TCR CDR3. MiXCR, applied by TCRdb to the multiplex PCR reads, yields one record per CDR3 protein. The table lists hundreds of thousands of distinct CDR3 sequences, approximately 14% of them singletons. Disease lasting under 3 months, a NOSPECS grade of at least 4, and a Clinical Activity Score of at least 3 were features of the ophthalmopathy patients. The authors took PBMCs from 9.5 to 10 ml fresh peripheral blood. This sample stems from a study of T cells in Graves' hyperthyroidism and ophthalmopathy. Notes on the study in general: Most thyroid clonotypes expanded above 0.001 appeared in blood too. A 13 V-J model separated ophthalmopathy from stable hyperthyroidism.

The sample comprised blood. This rearrangement joins TRBV27 to TRBJ2-7; no definite D call. The TCR originated in a woman aged 40 to 50 with Graves' ophthalmopathy. The CDR3: CASSLKDGYEQYF. The CDR3 DNA sequence: TGTGCCAGCAGTCTGAAGGACGGCTACGAGCAGTACTTC.